Following are 22 T cell receptor beta chains from one sample sequenced in a study of CD4 T cells in relation to SARS-CoV-2 and coronaviruses. Before the COVID-19 pandemic, during about 2011-2019, CD4+ T cells were taken from unexposed donors. Profiled with immunoSEQ multiplex PCR; TCRdb holds only in-frame clones, not every one. The data contain roughly 63,000 clones, around 93% of them singletons. The sample was naive CD4+ T cells from PBMCs. Subset of the sample: naive CD4+ T cells isolated by negative enrichment. These TCRs come from a human donor in good health.

The chain has TRBV19 and TRBJ1-2; D remains ambiguous. Germline lookup yields CDR1 LNHDA and CDR2 SQIVND (reference sequence). This CDR3 spans 15 amino acids. The germline V and J ends were trimmed by 6 bases and 5 bases, with 19 bases remaining between them. CDR3 in amino acids: CASRGSSTSMYGYTF. The CDR3 DNA follows: TGTGCCAGTAGGGGCAGTTCGACCTCTATGTATGGCTACACCTTC.

The gene calls are TRBV27 and TRBJ1-2; D remains unclear. CDR3 size: 15 residues. Looked up from germline, CDR1 is MNHEY and CDR2 is SMNVEV (reference sequence). Trimming cost V 6 bases and J 4 bases, with 18 bases left between them. CDR3 region: CASSPGLGGVYGYTF. The CDR3 nucleotides read TGTGCCAGCAGCCCCGGGTTGGGCGGAGTCTATGGCTACACCTTC.

This chain uses TRBV13 with TRBJ2-3, with 8 nucleotides matching TRBD1. Germline trimming cut 2 bases from V and 0 bases from J; bases unmatched to any gene: 7. This CDR3 is built from 17 residues. CDR1 PRHDT and CDR2 FYEKMQ come from the germline V gene (reference sequence). In DNA, the CDR3 is TGTGCCAGCAGCTTAACGGGGACAGGAGCTAGCACAGATACGCAGTATTTT. It encodes CASSLTGTGASTDTQYF.

V and J are TRBV6-5 and TRBJ1-6; a weak D match, TRBD1 (5 bases). V dropped 6 bases and J dropped 10 bases, with 13 bases sitting between them. Germline CDR1 reads MNHEY; CDR2 reads SVGAGI. There are 13 residues in the CDR3. CDR3 loop: CASRAGGRSPLHF. CDR3 nucleotides: TGTGCCAGCAGAGCCGGGGGTCGGTCACCCCTCCACTTT.

The chain has TRBV19 and TRBJ2-4; D is uncertain. The V end lost 4 bases, the J end lost 1 base, and 11 bases lay between the germline ends. Germline-derived CDR1 and CDR2 are LNHDA and SQIVND (reference sequence). There are 15 residues in the CDR3. The CDR3 is CASSTTGVAKNIQYF. The DNA for the CDR3 is TGTGCCAGTAGTACCACCGGAGTGGCCAAAAACATTCAGTACTTC.

V is TRBV7-2 and J is TRBJ2-2; 8 bases map to TRBD2. This CDR3 spans 16 amino acids. Unmatched junction bases numbered 5, after V lost 1 base and J lost 4 bases. CDR1 is SGHTA, CDR2 FQGNSA, per germline. The CDR3 reads CASSLVGRAGTGELFF. The CDR3 coding sequence is TGTGCCAGCAGCTTAGTCGGGAGGGCCGGCACCGGGGAGCTGTTTTTT.

The J gene is TRBJ1-4, the V gene TRBV6-5; D is unclear. Germline V gives CDR1 MNHEY, CDR2 SVGAGI. Trimming removed 1 base from V and 10 bases from J, with 19 bases in between. The CDR3 covers 16 residues. The CDR3 DNA follows: TGTGCCAGCAGTTACTATGTGGGTTCGGGCATGGGAAAACTGTTTTTT. Its translation: CASSYYVGSGMGKLFF.

The rearrangement uses TRBV24-1 and TRBJ2-1; D may be TRBD1 or TRBD2 (5 bases each). Trimming left V 0 bases short and J 5 bases short, with 13 bases between. CDR1 and CDR2 from the germline V gene are KGHDR and SFDVKD. CDR3 length equals 16 residues. For the CDR3, the DNA is TGTGCCACCAGTGATTTGGGATCGGGGCCCCACAATGAGCAGTTCTTC. Protein product: CATSDLGSGPHNEQFF.

The V call is TRBV30, the J call TRBJ2-6; D call uncertain. V lost 3 bases to trimming and J lost 4 bases, with 7 bases between them. There are 13 residues in the CDR3. Germline V gene lookup returns CDR1 GTSNPN and CDR2 SVGIG (reference sequence). The CDR3 nucleotides read TGTGCCTGGAGGGTTACCGGGGCCAACGTCCTGACTTTC. It translates to CAWRVTGANVLTF.

The chain carries TRBV9 and TRBJ1-5, with D tentatively TRBD1 (6 bases). This CDR3 region has 14 residues. Deletions cut 0 bases from V and 5 bases from J, with 9 bases between. Germline-derived CDR1 and CDR2 are SGDLS and YYNGEE. The CDR3 DNA reads TGTGCCAGCAGCGTAGGGACAGATCATCAGCCCCAGCATTTT. Translation: CASSVGTDHQPQHF.

This clone was observed a single time. The CDR3 DNA sequence: TGTGCCAGCAGTGAGTTCGTGGGTCGGAGGGGCACAGATACGCAGTATTTT. Translated, it gives CASSEFVGRRGTDTQYF. The gene calls are TRBV2 and TRBJ2-3; D perhaps matches TRBD2 (6 bases). CDR3 length: 17 amino acids. Looked up from germline, CDR1 is SNHLY and CDR2 is FYNNEI. V lost 3 bases and J lost 1, with 17 bases in between.

This sequence joins TRBV4-1 and TRBJ2-1, with 7 bases fitting TRBD1. Germline V gene sequence: CDR1 MGHRA, CDR2 YSYEKL. The junction had 18 bases not matched to a gene; V was cut back by 0 bases and J by 4 bases. CDR3 length: 20 amino acids. CDR3 DNA: TGCGCCAGCAGCCAAGACGTCCCGTGGAGTCGACAGGGCCCGTACAATGAGCAGTTCTTC. Its translation: CASSQDVPWSRQGPYNEQFF.

This clone has a single count. The chain couples TRBV5-1 to TRBJ2-3, with no clear D. The CDR3 runs 14 residues. The germline V gene encodes CDR1 SGHRS and CDR2 YFSETQ. The ends were cut back, 0 bases at V and 3 bases at J, with 8 bases in the middle. CDR3 protein: CASSLGTETDTQYF. In DNA, the CDR3 is TGCGCCAGCAGCTTGGGGACGGAGACAGATACGCAGTATTTT.

The table lists this clone with a count of one. V is TRBV28 and J is TRBJ1-5; TRBD1 aligns across 11 bases. V lost 4 bases and J lost 6; bases outside the gene matches: 8. The CDR3 is 16 residues long. In germline, CDR1 is MDHEN, CDR2 SYDVKM. The CDR3 nucleotides read TGTGCCAGCAGTTCCTCGGGACAGGGGGGAAGTCAGCCCCAGCATTTT. Translating gives CASSSSGQGGSQPQHF.

The rearrangement links TRBV28 to TRBJ1-4; D is undetermined. This CDR3 is 16 amino acids long. Germline CDR1 MDHEN, CDR2 SYDVKM. V lost 5 bases, J lost 7 bases, and 20 bases lay in between. The CDR3, as DNA: TGTGCCAGCAGTCCGCCTATCAGGTTCTTAGGTGAAAAACTGTTTTTT. This codes for CASSPPIRFLGEKLFF.

The J gene is TRBJ1-2, the V gene TRBV9, with TRBD1 as a possible D gene (6 bases). Germline V lookup: CDR1 SGDLS, CDR2 YYNGEE. This CDR3 has 13 amino acids. V shed 2 bases and J shed 7 bases, with 12 bases lying between them. The CDR3 reads CASSVLPTGGYTF. The CDR3 nucleotides are TGTGCCAGCAGCGTTCTTCCGACAGGTGGCTACACCTTC.

This chain joins TRBV7-9 and TRBJ2-1, with D maybe TRBD2 (7 bases). CDR1 and CDR2 (germline): SEHNR, FQNEAQ (reference sequence). Trimming took off 3 bases at V and 0 bases at J, with 18 bases between the two ends. The CDR3 totals 18 residues. Here the CDR3 reads CASSFYQGTKYSYNEQFF. In DNA form, the CDR3 reads TGTGCCAGCAGCTTTTATCAGGGGACTAAGTACTCCTACAATGAGCAGTTCTTC.

The V call is TRBV12-3 or TRBV12-4, the J call TRBJ2-1; TRBD1 might be the D (5 bases). Between the trimmed V and J ends, which lost 7 bases and 8 bases, there was a span of 15 bases. CDR3 size: 13 residues. The CDR3 DNA reads as TGTGCCAGCACCAAACAGGTTGGGGATGAGCAGTTCTTC. It is translated as CASTKQVGDEQFF.

The V gene is TRBV10-1, the J gene TRBJ2-7; maybe TRBD1 (6 bases). This CDR3 is built from 15 residues. Germline CDR1 WNHNN, CDR2 SYGVQD (reference sequence). Trimming shortened V by 3 bases and J by 3 bases, and 15 bases separated the two germline ends. The CDR3 DNA follows: TGCGCCAGCAGTGACATTACAGGGTATCGCTACGAGCAGTACTTC. This translates into CASSDITGYRYEQYF.

The genes are TRBV7-3 and TRBJ2-3, with 10 bases aligning to TRBD2. There are 16 residues in the CDR3. Germline V CDR1 and CDR2: SGHTA, FQGTGA. V was pared by 5 bases and J by 4 bases, with 9 bases of the junction left unmatched. CDR3 sequence (DNA): TGTGCCAGCAGCCCCCTAGGAGCGGGGGGGGCAGATACGCAGTATTTT. Protein: CASSPLGAGGADTQYF.

V is TRBV9 and J is TRBJ2-5; 8 bases line up with TRBD1. Germline-derived CDR1 and CDR2 are SGDLS and YYNGEE. The CDR3 covers 16 residues. V lost 3 bases and J lost 4; bases outside the gene matches: 11. CDR3 residues: CASSARPGQASETQYF. CDR3 in DNA: TGTGCCAGCAGCGCCAGACCGGGACAGGCGTCAGAGACCCAGTACTTC.

The chain is built from TRBV2 and TRBJ2-3; a weak D match, TRBD2 (5 bases). V shed 9 bases and J shed 3 bases, with 16 bases lying between them. Germline V gene data show CDR1 as SNHLY and CDR2 as FYNNEI. This CDR3 region has 14 residues. This CDR3 reads CARPSGKGTDTQYF. The DNA for the CDR3 is TGTGCCAGGCCCTCGGGGAAGGGAACAGATACGCAGTATTTT.